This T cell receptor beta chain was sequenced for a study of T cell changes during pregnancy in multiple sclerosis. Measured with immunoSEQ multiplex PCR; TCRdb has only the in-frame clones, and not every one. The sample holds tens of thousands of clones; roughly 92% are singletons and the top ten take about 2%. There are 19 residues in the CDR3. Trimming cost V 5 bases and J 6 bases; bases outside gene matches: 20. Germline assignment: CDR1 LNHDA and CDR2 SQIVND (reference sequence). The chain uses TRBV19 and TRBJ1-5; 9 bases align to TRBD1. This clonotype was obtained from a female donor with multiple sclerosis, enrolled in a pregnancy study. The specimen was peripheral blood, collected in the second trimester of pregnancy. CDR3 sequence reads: CASSPFGTGTRVVGQPQHF. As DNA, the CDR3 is TGTGCCAGTAGTCCTTTTGGGACAGGGACTAGAGTGGTGGGTCAGCCCCAGCATTTT.